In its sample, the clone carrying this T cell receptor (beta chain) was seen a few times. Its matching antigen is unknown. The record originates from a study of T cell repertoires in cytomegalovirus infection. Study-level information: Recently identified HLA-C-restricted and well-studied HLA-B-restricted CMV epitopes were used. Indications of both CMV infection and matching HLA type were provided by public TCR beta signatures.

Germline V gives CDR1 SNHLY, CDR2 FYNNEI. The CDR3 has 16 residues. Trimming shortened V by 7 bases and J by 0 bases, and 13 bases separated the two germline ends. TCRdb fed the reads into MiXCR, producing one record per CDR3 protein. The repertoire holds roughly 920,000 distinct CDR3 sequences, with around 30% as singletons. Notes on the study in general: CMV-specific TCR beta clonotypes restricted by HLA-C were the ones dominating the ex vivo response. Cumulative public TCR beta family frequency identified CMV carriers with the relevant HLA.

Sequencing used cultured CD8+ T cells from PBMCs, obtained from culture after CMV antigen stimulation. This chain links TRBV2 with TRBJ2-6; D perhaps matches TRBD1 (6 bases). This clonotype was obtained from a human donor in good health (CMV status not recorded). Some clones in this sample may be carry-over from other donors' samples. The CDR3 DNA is TGTGCCAGCATTCGCCGGGACAACTCTGGGGCCAACGTCCTGACTTTC. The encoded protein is CASIRRDNSGANVLTF.